This is a list of T cell receptor beta chains from one sample in a study of human T cells and chemical hapten exposure. MiXCR was run by TCRdb on the RACE reads, yielding one entry per CDR3 protein. The sample records under 300,000 distinct CDR3 sequences, roughly 8.9% being singletons. The sequencing used whole blood, collected in connection with sensitization to the hapten diphenylcyclopropenone (DPC). The source is a woman between 40 and 55 years old with alopecia areata. Some clones in this sample may be carry-over from other donors' samples. Both conserved end residues are trimmed from each CDR3. Fields, in order: J gene, clone size, V gene, CDR3 protein. Some rows mark clone size as missing; the rest say once, few, many or name a class of expanded clone.

j_call: TRBJ2-7
clone_size: many
v_call: TRBV7-9
cdr3_aa: AVGQSSYEQY

j_call: TRBJ2-2
clone_size: NA
v_call: TRBV29-1
cdr3_aa: SVEEAVRGKSGELF

j_call: TRBJ2-3
clone_size: NA
v_call: TRBV7-9
cdr3_aa: ASSWGQGSADTQY

j_call: TRBJ2-7
clone_size: NA
v_call: TRBV10-3
cdr3_aa: AISPALGEQY

j_call: TRBJ2-3
clone_size: NA
v_call: TRBV5-1
cdr3_aa: ASSKGTGQNTDTQY

j_call: TRBJ1-1
clone_size: NA
v_call: TRBV2
cdr3_aa: ASSSQGGDTEAF

j_call: TRBJ1-6
clone_size: few
v_call: TRBV12-3/TRBV12-4
cdr3_aa: ASSPSGANSPLH

j_call: TRBJ2-4
clone_size: NA
v_call: TRBV20-1
cdr3_aa: SARENRGRERNIQY

j_call: TRBJ2-5
clone_size: few
v_call: TRBV5-1
cdr3_aa: ASSLGLAGIYQETQY

j_call: TRBJ2-7
clone_size: once
v_call: TRBV27
cdr3_aa: ASSFSGGQGGYEQY

j_call: TRBJ1-1
clone_size: NA
v_call: TRBV20-1
cdr3_aa: SARAPRSSGEAF

j_call: TRBJ2-1
clone_size: few
v_call: TRBV5-6
cdr3_aa: ASTPSRAGWSVNEQF

j_call: TRBJ2-1
clone_size: few
v_call: TRBV14
cdr3_aa: ASSPWAGGLAAEQF

j_call: TRBJ1-5
clone_size: few
v_call: TRBV19
cdr3_aa: ASGTGAQYSNQPQH

j_call: TRBJ2-7
clone_size: NA
v_call: TRBV5-1
cdr3_aa: ASSLGVTDPYEQY

j_call: TRBJ2-1
clone_size: few
v_call: TRBV4-1
cdr3_aa: ASSQMGDREWNEQF